These 28 T cell receptor beta chains came from one sample sequenced in a study of blood T cell repertoires in COVID-19. Method: immunoSEQ multiplex PCR; TCRdb's copy keeps in-frame clones and lacks some. The sample records 150,000 to 200,000 clones, about 86% being singletons. The sequencing input was peripheral blood. These TCRs come from a man aged 45-65 years with active or convalescent COVID-19.

The chain uses TRBV12-3 or TRBV12-4 and TRBJ1-4, with D hard to call. The V gene lost 5 bases and the J gene lost 6 bases, with 10 bases spanning the gap. The CDR3 has 13 residues. CDR3 coding DNA: TGTGCCAGCAGTCAGATATTGGATGAAAAACTGTTTTTT. This sequence encodes CASSQILDEKLFF.

This chain joins TRBV7-9 and TRBJ1-2; no clear D. This CDR3 comprises 14 residues. Germline V CDR1 and CDR2: SEHNR, FQNEAQ (reference sequence). The V gene lost 5 bases and the J gene lost 7 bases, with 17 bases spanning the gap. For the CDR3, the DNA is TGTGCCAGCAGCGTCCCGGACGCCGGAGGTGGCTACACCTTC. Translation: CASSVPDAGGGYTF.

The genes are TRBV28 and TRBJ2-1; 9 bases map to TRBD2. V was clipped by 3 bases and J by 5 bases; unmatched bases: 11. The CDR3 length is 17 residues. Germline-derived CDR1 and CDR2 are MDHEN and SYDVKM. The CDR3 region has the DNA TGTGCCAGCAGTTTGCTGACTAGCGGACTTCAACACAATGAGCAGTTCTTC. Amino acids: CASSLLTSGLQHNEQFF.

The chain combines TRBV27 with TRBJ2-3; D not certain. The V gene's germline CDR1 is MNHEY and CDR2 SMNVEV (reference sequence). CDR3 length: 15 amino acids. The ends were cut back, 8 bases at V and 2 bases at J, with 17 bases in the middle. CDR3 in DNA: TGTGCCAGCCGTCTTGCGGAGTACTACACAGATACGCAGTATTTT. This translates into CASRLAEYYTDTQYF.

The chain uses TRBV10-1 and TRBJ1-4; TRBD1 matches at 7 bases. CDR1 is WNHNN and CDR2 is SYGVQD in the germline V gene (reference sequence). The ends lost 3 bases at V and 4 bases at J; junction bases unmatched: 8. The CDR3 has 16 residues. CDR3 residues: CASSDGFRTGNEKLFF. In DNA, the CDR3 is TGCGCCAGCAGTGACGGGTTTAGGACAGGTAATGAAAAACTGTTTTTT.

This chain joins TRBV30 and TRBJ1-5, with D tentatively TRBD1 (5 bases). The CDR3 consists of 15 residues. Per germline, CDR1 GTSNPN and CDR2 SVGIG (reference sequence). V dropped 2 bases and J dropped 0 bases, with 11 bases sitting between them. The CDR3 DNA sequence: TGTGCCTGGAGTAACCAGGGACTTAGCAATCAGCCCCAGCATTTT. This sequence encodes CAWSNQGLSNQPQHF.

The chain links TRBV18 to TRBJ2-6; D is perhaps TRBD1 (6 bases). Germline CDR1 KGHSH, CDR2 LQKENI. This CDR3 spans 16 amino acids. The germline V and J ends were trimmed by 3 bases and 2 bases, with 11 bases remaining between them. The CDR3 DNA reads as TGTGCCAGCTCACCGGCAGGGGTGGCTGGGGCCAACGTCCTGACTTTC. Its translation: CASSPAGVAGANVLTF.

The chain links TRBV2 to TRBJ2-7, with 10 nucleotides matching TRBD1. V shed 8 bases, J shed 0 bases, and the junction held 13 bases outside the gene matches. CDR1 and CDR2 (germline): SNHLY, FYNNEI. There are 17 residues in the CDR3. The CDR3 DNA is TGTGCCAGCGGGGGACAGGGGCCCGGAGACGCCTCCTACGAGCAGTACTTC. It encodes CASGGQGPGDASYEQYF.

This chain connects TRBV4-2 to TRBJ1-2; perhaps TRBD1 as D (6 bases). This CDR3 contains 16 residues. Germline V CDR1 and CDR2: LGHNA, YNFKEQ. V lost 3 bases, J lost 8 bases, and 22 bases lay in between. CDR3 nucleotide sequence: TGTGCCAGCAGCCATCCGGGGGGCCCGACGGAGGGAGGCTACACCTTC. Its protein product is CASSHPGGPTEGGYTF.

This chain uses TRBV3-1 (or the pseudogene TRBV3-2) with TRBJ2-2; 7 bases map to TRBD2. Germline CDR1 reads LGHDT; CDR2 reads YNNKEL (reference sequence). The length of the CDR3 is 15 residues. V lost 4 bases to trimming and J lost 7 bases; unmatched junction nucleotides: 9. The CDR3, as DNA: TGTGCCAGCAGCCTCCGGGACTACCTCAGCGGGGAGCTGTTTTTT. Translating gives CASSLRDYLSGELFF.

The chain combines TRBV27 with TRBJ2-1, with D possibly matching TRBD2 (6 bases). The CDR3 runs to 15 residues. Germline CDR1 and CDR2: MNHEY and SMNVEV (reference sequence). V was pared by 6 bases and J by 3 bases, with 15 bases between. The CDR3 loop is CASSPSGTVYNEQFF. CDR3 in DNA: TGTGCCAGCAGCCCATCAGGGACTGTCTACAATGAGCAGTTCTTC.

This clone was detected once. The V call is TRBV3-1 (or the pseudogene TRBV3-2), the J call TRBJ2-5, with TRBD2 identical over 9 bases. The length of the CDR3 is 15 residues. Germline assignment: CDR1 LGHDT and CDR2 YNNKEL (reference sequence). The trim removed 5 bases at V and 5 bases at J, leaving 9 bases unmatched. CDR3 DNA: TGTGCCAGCAGCTCGACCGGGACTAGCTGGGAGACCCAGTACTTC. Amino acid sequence: CASSSTGTSWETQYF.

This sequence joins TRBV6-5 and TRBJ1-2, with D perhaps TRBD1 (6 bases). The CDR3 spans 16 residues. V lost 2 bases to trimming and J lost 5 bases, with 18 bases between them. Germline V gives CDR1 MNHEY, CDR2 SVGAGI. For the CDR3, the DNA is TGTGCCAGCAGTTACGCTAACCCGGACAGTTGGTATGGCTACACCTTC. Translating it yields CASSYANPDSWYGYTF.

This sequence joins TRBV18 and TRBJ2-6; 7 nucleotides line up with TRBD1. Looked up from germline, CDR1 is KGHSH and CDR2 is LQKENI. The CDR3 sequence is 16 residues long. Trimming took 2 bases from V and 4 from J; bases not matched to a gene: 5. The CDR3 region has the DNA TGTGCCAGCTCACCAAGCAGGGGGTCAGGGGCCAACGTCCTGACTTTC. It codes for CASSPSRGSGANVLTF.

V gene TRBV7-3 combines with J gene TRBJ2-1; 9 bases agree with TRBD1. V lost 4 bases to trimming and J lost 5 bases; unmatched junction nucleotides: 6. Germline V gene lookup returns CDR1 SGHTA and CDR2 FQGTGA. This CDR3 region has 15 residues. In DNA, the CDR3 is TGTGCCAGCAGCTCCGGGACAGGGAAGGACAATGAGCAGTTCTTC. It is translated as CASSSGTGKDNEQFF.

The chain has TRBV6-1 and TRBJ1-1; 9 bases agree with TRBD1. The CDR3 is 17 residues long. Losses at the gene ends were 1 base for V and 8 bases for J; bases not matched to a gene: 14. Per germline, CDR1 MNHNS and CDR2 SASEGT. CDR3 sequence reads: CASSEDRVVGTGWEAFF. The CDR3 nucleotides read TGTGCCAGCAGTGAAGATCGGGTTGTTGGGACAGGGTGGGAAGCTTTCTTT.

The chain links TRBV28 to TRBJ1-2; D gene unclear. V dropped 6 bases and J dropped 2 bases, with 13 bases sitting between them. From germline, CDR1 is MDHEN and CDR2 SYDVKM. The CDR3 spans 14 residues. CDR3 sequence (DNA): TGTGCCAGCAGCGAACAAAATGTGAACTATGGCTACACCTTC. Protein sequence: CASSEQNVNYGYTF.

This clone has more than one count but fewer than ten. This chain joins TRBV2 and TRBJ2-3; maybe TRBD1 (6 bases). The CDR3 runs 13 residues. Germline V gene sequence: CDR1 SNHLY, CDR2 FYNNEI. The V end lost 6 bases, the J end lost 1 base, and 8 bases lay between the germline ends. The CDR3 DNA is TGTGCCAGCAGGGACAGCGGCACAGATACGCAGTATTTT. This gives the protein CASRDSGTDTQYF.

This clone showed up many times. The genes are TRBV19 and TRBJ1-5; D ambiguous. V shed 4 bases and J shed 9 bases, with 19 bases lying between them. Germline CDR1 reads LNHDA; CDR2 reads SQIVND (reference sequence). The CDR3 totals 15 residues. CDR3 amino acids: CASSTSHQGRGPQHF. The CDR3 bases are TGTGCCAGTAGTACATCTCATCAAGGACGGGGGCCCCAGCATTTT. The whole variable domain, remainder taken from reference TRBV19 and TRBJ1-5, is DGGITQSPKYLFRKEGQNVTLSCEQNLNHDAMYWYRQDPGQGLRLIYYSQIVNDFQKGDIAEGYSVSREKKESFPLTVTSAQKNPTAFYLCASSTSHQGRGPQHFGDGTRLSIL.

This chain uses TRBV5-6 with TRBJ2-1, with D maybe TRBD1 (5 bases). Per the germline V gene, CDR1 is SGHDT and CDR2 is YYEEEE. The CDR3 is 12 residues long. V shed 3 bases and J shed 15 bases, with 16 bases lying between them. The CDR3 sequence is CASSWADSRGFF. The DNA for the CDR3 is TGTGCCAGCAGCTGGGCCGACAGTAGGGGGTTCTTC.

This chain links TRBV4-2 with TRBJ2-3; 13 positions match TRBD2. V trimming: 5 bases; J trimming: 5 bases; junction bases outside the gene matches: 4. CDR3 length: 15 amino acids. CDR1 LGHNA and CDR2 YNFKEQ come from the germline V gene. Written as DNA, the CDR3 is TGTGCCAGCAGCTCCAGGACTAGCGGGAGAGATACGCAGTATTTT. It translates to CASSSRTSGRDTQYF.

The chain joins TRBV27 to TRBJ1-4; no firm D call. The CDR3 contains 15 residues. CDR1 is MNHEY and CDR2 is SMNVEV in the germline V gene (reference sequence). Trimming cost V 8 bases and J 0 bases, with 13 bases left between them. In DNA, the CDR3 is TGTGCCAGCGGTACAGAGATTGCAACTAATGAAAAACTGTTTTTT. This gives the protein CASGTEIATNEKLFF.

V is TRBV12-5 and J is TRBJ1-2, with D uncertain. Germline V gene lookup returns CDR1 LGHNT and CDR2 FRNRAP. The CDR3 is made up of 14 amino acids. Trimming took 1 base from V and 8 from J, leaving 14 bases between them. The CDR3 loop is CASGLGSGPGGYTF. CDR3 bases: TGTGCTAGTGGTTTGGGTTCAGGTCCGGGGGGCTACACCTTC.

This sequence joins TRBV4-1 and TRBJ2-7; 9 bases line up with TRBD1. After removal of 0 bases from V and 1 base from J, the junction contained 10 bases not matched to a gene. The V gene's germline CDR1 is MGHRA and CDR2 YSYEKL. There are 18 residues in the CDR3. The CDR3 coding sequence is TGCGCCAGCAGCCAAGACAAGCATTTTGGGACAGGGTCCTACGAGCAGTACTTC. This codes for CASSQDKHFGTGSYEQYF.

This clone appeared a few times. The chain joins TRBV5-5 to TRBJ2-2; 7 bases fit TRBD1. Germline-derived CDR1 and CDR2 are SGHKS and YYEKEE (reference sequence). The CDR3 length is 15 residues. The J segment lost 4 bases and the V segment lost 3 bases, leaving 6 bases of the junction unmatched. CDR3 coding DNA: TGTGCCAGCAGCTACCGGGACAGCGGCACCGGGGAGCTGTTTTTT. Translated, it gives CASSYRDSGTGELFF.

V gene TRBV5-4 combines with J gene TRBJ1-6, with D perhaps matching TRBD1 (5 bases). Germline CDR1 reads SGHNT; CDR2 reads YYREEE (reference sequence). The CDR3 is 15 residues long. V lost 0 bases to trimming and J lost 10 bases, with 14 bases between them. The CDR3 is CASSLASGGYSPLHF. The CDR3 DNA follows: TGTGCCAGCAGCTTGGCCTCGGGGGGGTACTCACCCCTCCACTTT.

The chain is built from TRBV5-1 and TRBJ2-5; 7 nucleotides line up with TRBD2. The J segment lost 4 bases and the V segment lost 4 bases, leaving 13 bases of the junction unmatched. The germline V gene has CDR1 SGHRS and CDR2 YFSETQ. This CDR3 has 16 residues. CDR3: CASSPIMMGRAETQYF. The CDR3 coding sequence is TGCGCCAGCAGCCCCATAATGATGGGGAGGGCAGAGACCCAGTACTTC. Drawing the rest from reference TRBV5-1 and TRBJ2-5, the complete variable domain is KAGVTQTPRYLIKTRGQQVTLSCSPISGHRSVSWYQQTPGQGLQFLFEYFSETQRNKGNFPGRFSGRQFSNSRSEMNVSTLELGDSALYLCASSPIMMGRAETQYFGPGTRLLVL.

The V gene is TRBV11-1, the J gene TRBJ2-2; possibly TRBD1 for D (5 bases). V was trimmed by 0 bases and J by 6 bases, leaving 8 bases between them. There are 14 residues in the CDR3. Germline CDR1 SGHAT, CDR2 FQDESV (reference sequence). The CDR3: CASSLARASGELFF. DNA for the CDR3: TGTGCCAGCAGCTTAGCCAGGGCCTCCGGGGAGCTGTTTTTT.